This passage covers 16 T cell receptor beta chains from one sample sequenced in a study of blood T cell repertoires in COVID-19. Produced via immunoSEQ multiplex PCR; TCRdb's table is partial and in-frame only. The sample lists around 90,000 clones, roughly 87% seen once, with about 15% in the top ten. What was sequenced was peripheral blood. These TCRs come from a male donor with acute or convalescent COVID-19.

The J gene is TRBJ1-6, the V gene TRBV12-3 or TRBV12-4, with D possibly being TRBD1 (5 bases). Deletions cut 6 bases from V and 10 bases from J, with 10 bases between. This CDR3 is 12 amino acids long. This CDR3 reads CASSGGTSPLHF. DNA of the CDR3: TGTGCCAGCAGCGGGGGGACCTCACCCCTCCACTTT.

The chain's CDR3 is CASSRDRYSNQPQHF. DNA for the CDR3: TGTGCCAGCAGCCGGGACAGGTATAGCAATCAGCCCCAGCATTTT. V is TRBV2 and J is TRBJ1-5, with 8 bases fitting TRBD1. The CDR3 runs 15 residues. With V trimmed by 6 bases and J by 0 bases, 4 bases remained unmatched. Germline CDR1 is SNHLY and CDR2 is FYNNEI. The full variable domain, in which reference TRBV2 and TRBJ1-5 provide the parts outside the CDR3, is EPEVTQTPSHQVTQMGQEVILRCVPISNHLYFYWYRQILGQKVEFLVSFYNNEISEKSEIFDDQFSVERPDGSNFTLKIRSTKLEDSAMYFCASSRDRYSNQPQHFGDGTRLSIL.

V is TRBV27 and J is TRBJ2-7, with unresolved D. The V end was cut by 3 bases, the J end by 2 bases, with 11 bases between. The CDR3 has 14 residues. The V gene's germline CDR1 is MNHEY and CDR2 SMNVEV (reference sequence). The CDR3 protein is CASSLVGLTYEQYF. CDR3 nucleotides: TGTGCCAGCAGTTTGGTGGGCCTCACCTACGAGCAGTACTTC.

This clone was counted a few times. The J gene is TRBJ1-5, the V gene TRBV11-3; D is undetermined. CDR3 length: 12 amino acids. Trimming left V 6 bases short and J 7 bases short, with 10 bases between. Germline V lookup: CDR1 SGHNT, CDR2 YENEEA. The CDR3 is CASRPAWQPQHF. CDR3 nucleotides: TGTGCCAGCAGGCCCGCGTGGCAGCCCCAGCATTTT.

The chain couples TRBV6-1 to TRBJ1-5; D gene unclear. V shed 4 bases and J shed 0 bases, with 16 bases lying between them. There are 17 residues in the CDR3. Germline V gives CDR1 MNHNS, CDR2 SASEGT. The CDR3 region has the DNA TGTGCCAGCAGTGGTTCTGGACGGGGAGGTAGCAATCAGCCCCAGCATTTT. Amino acid sequence: CASSGSGRGGSNQPQHF.

The V call is TRBV2, the J call TRBJ1-1; possible D gene TRBD1, 5 bases. Germline CDR1 is SNHLY and CDR2 is FYNNEI. V was cut by 2 bases and J by 8 bases, with 15 bases left in between. The CDR3 has 14 amino acids. The CDR3 reads CASSEFRVIDEAFF. The CDR3 coding sequence is TGTGCCAGCAGTGAATTCAGGGTTATTGACGAAGCTTTCTTT. The full variable domain, in which reference TRBV2 and TRBJ1-1 provide the parts outside the CDR3, is EPEVTQTPSHQVTQMGQEVILRCVPISNHLYFYWYRQILGQKVEFLVSFYNNEISEKSEIFDDQFSVERPDGSNFTLKIRSTKLEDSAMYFCASSEFRVIDEAFFGQGTRLTVV.

The sample holds a few counts of this clone. J is TRBJ1-5 and V is TRBV27, with 8 bases identical to TRBD1. The CDR3 loop spans 14 amino acids. Germline V gene lookup returns CDR1 MNHEY and CDR2 SMNVEV (reference sequence). V was clipped by 5 bases and J by 5 bases; unmatched bases: 5. The CDR3 DNA reads as TGTGCCAGCAGTCACAGGGGGGGCGATCAGCCCCAGCATTTT. Protein: CASSHRGGDQPQHF.

Comment on this clone: At one of its ends the junction is not consistent with the germline gene, which may arise from a read error. The chain has TRBV19 and TRBJ2-7; D possibly corresponds to TRBD1 (5 bases). Germline loops: CDR1 LNHDA, CDR2 SQIVND (reference sequence). The CDR3 loop spans 12 amino acids. CDR3 region: CASSIGKQALTF. Written as DNA, the CDR3 is TGTGCCAGTAGTATCGGAAAACAGGCCTTAACCTTC.

The chain links TRBV5-1 to TRBJ1-4; 7 nucleotides line up with TRBD1. The CDR3 is 15 amino acids. Trimming removed 3 bases from V and 8 bases from J; junction bases left unmatched: 10. The germline V gene encodes CDR1 SGHRS and CDR2 YFSETQ. The chain's CDR3 is CASSSTGDGREKLFF. CDR3 in DNA: TGCGCCAGCAGCTCAACAGGGGACGGGCGCGAAAAACTGTTTTTT.

Here the CDR3 reads CASRRGRDPNYGYTF. In DNA, the CDR3 is TGTGCCAGCAGGCGGGGCAGGGACCCCAACTATGGCTACACCTTC. The chain is built from TRBV27 and TRBJ1-2; weak D call: TRBD1 (5 bases). V was pared by 6 bases and J by 2 bases, with 16 bases between. Germline lookup yields CDR1 MNHEY and CDR2 SMNVEV (reference sequence). CDR3 length equals 15 residues.

The chain has TRBV19 and TRBJ1-5; TRBD1 agrees at 8 bases. Germline trimming cut 3 bases from V and 1 base from J; bases unmatched to any gene: 2. Germline values: CDR1 LNHDA, CDR2 SQIVND (reference sequence). This CDR3 is 15 amino acids long. CDR3 coding DNA: TGTGCCAGTAGTATCGACAGGGGAAGCAATCAGCCCCAGCATTTT. This gives the protein CASSIDRGSNQPQHF.

The chain joins TRBV11-2 to TRBJ2-5; a possible D gene is TRBD1 (6 bases). CDR1 SGHAT and CDR2 FQNNGV come from the germline V gene. This CDR3 comprises 11 residues. Trimming took off 1 base at V and 11 bases at J, with 8 bases between the two ends. The CDR3 DNA follows: TGTGCCAGCAGCTTAGTGGACAGTCAGTACTTC. Translated, it gives CASSLVDSQYF.

The chain is built from TRBV5-6 and TRBJ2-2; D not resolved. Germline V gives CDR1 SGHDT, CDR2 YYEEEE. This CDR3 spans 16 amino acids. The V and J ends lost 4 bases and 2 bases respectively, with 15 bases between them. The CDR3 loop is CASSPPTLLNTGELFF. The CDR3 DNA follows: TGTGCCAGCAGCCCGCCGACACTCCTCAACACCGGGGAGCTGTTTTTT.

The V gene is TRBV6-5, the J gene TRBJ1-6, with 8 bases matching TRBD1. Germline CDR1 MNHEY, CDR2 SVGAGI. The junction had 7 bases not matched to a gene; V was cut back by 4 bases and J by 5 bases. This CDR3 has 16 amino acids. This CDR3 reads CASSLTDREDNSPLHF. The CDR3 nucleotides read TGTGCCAGCAGTTTAACGGACAGGGAGGATAATTCACCCCTCCACTTT.

The chain employs TRBV7-2 and TRBJ2-3; D not certain. Per the germline V gene, CDR1 is SGHTA and CDR2 is FQGNSA. Trimming stripped 3 bases from V and 7 bases from J, with 8 bases between. The CDR3 loop spans 12 amino acids. The CDR3 region has the DNA TGTGCCAGCAGCTTGACTTCATATACGCAGTATTTT. Its translation is CASSLTSYTQYF.

This chain connects TRBV5-1 to TRBJ2-7; 9 bases match TRBD1. Germline trimming cut 2 bases from V and 5 bases from J; bases unmatched to any gene: 5. Germline CDR1 and CDR2: SGHRS and YFSETQ. The CDR3 totals 14 residues. The CDR3 here is CASSFTGQGNEQYF. In DNA, the CDR3 is TGCGCCAGCAGCTTCACGGGACAGGGAAACGAGCAGTACTTC.